A single T cell receptor beta chain is shown here with its context. Its specificity is not known. The gene names here belong to mouse. The sequence runs out 4 residues before the end of the CDR3; the remainder is reconstructed from the germline J gene. This record comes from a study of CD8+ T cells in alopecia areata. Study overall: Female C3H/HeJ mice aged about 7-10 weeks received skin from spontaneously alopecic C3H/HeJ graft donors aged roughly 6-13 months. Study-level points and caveats: Lesional scalp displayed greater clonality than normal scalp, most notably in alopecia totalis/universalis.

The study sorted pooled cutaneous lymph node cells by CD4, CD8alpha, NKG2D, NKG2ACE and other markers. In each case, RNA was isolated and then reverse transcribed into cDNA as the sequencing template. Using immunoSEQ multiplex PCR, the repertoire was profiled, and TCRdb retains in-frame clones only, with some absent. There are approximately 19,000 clones in the sample, none observed a single time. The CDR3 length is 13 residues. The germline V gene has CDR1 MSHET and CDR2 SYDVDS. V was clipped by 5 bases and J by 4 bases, with 8 bases between them. The source material was CD8+ T cells sorted from a lymph node. The sequence was collected from a C3H/HeJ mouse with alopecia areata. Mouse strain MHC haplotype: H2-k. V is TRBV29 and J is TRBJ1-4; D gene ambiguous. The CDR3 loop reads CASSPWDNERLFF. CDR3 DNA, as far as it was read: TGTGCTAGCAGTCCCTGGGACAACGAA.